This T cell receptor beta chain was sequenced for a study of T cells expressing NK-cell markers. About this clonotype itself: What it binds is unknown.

CDR3 length: 16 residues. The germline gives CDR1 SGHRS, CDR2 YFSETQ. General study points: Similarly, these clonotypes led the CD3+CD56-NKG2C+ fraction as well in a few donors. Certain NKG2C+ T cell clones were expanded, and their HCMV specificity remained unclear.

For TCR beta, cDNA was produced by 5'RACE template switching with UMIs. TCRdb reanalyzed the 5' RACE reads, giving one entry per CDR3 protein sequence and no DNA. The clone table shows 440,000 or so distinct CDR3 sequences, with the ten largest holding 7.3%. The material sequenced was blood T cells: a sorted CD56 or NKG2C T cell subset, CD4+ or CD8+ T cells, or bulk PBMC T cells (not recorded which). The sequence came from a woman between 18 and 70 years old in good health. The V and J genes are TRBV5-1 and TRBJ1-2; absent DNA, TCRdb's TRBD1 call cannot be checked. The CDR3 is CASSLETAGGYYGYTF. Full variable domain (rest looked up from reference TRBV5-1 and TRBJ1-2): KAGVTQTPRYLIKTRGQQVTLSCSPISGHRSVSWYQQTPGQGLQFLFEYFSETQRNKGNFPGRFSGRQFSNSRSEMNVSTLELGDSALYLCASSLETAGGYYGYTFGSGTRLTVV.